This T cell receptor (beta chain) was documented in a study of T cells after yellow fever vaccination. Germline lookup yields CDR1 MGHRA and CDR2 YSYEKL. This CDR3 has 23 amino acids. Trimming stripped 2 bases from V and 0 bases from J, with 33 bases between. Template switching by 5'RACE produced TCR cDNA, adding a universal primer site and UMIs. MiXCR, run by TCRdb on the 5' RACE reads, gives a single entry per CDR3 protein. The table shows 450,000 to 650,000 distinct CDR3 sequences, with approximately 15% occurring only once. General study points: High-abundance clonotypes from the bulk population could contaminate FACS-sorted repertoires. Most clones from primary vaccination resurfaced after the booster (around 95% CD4, 88% CD8).

Regarding this clonotype: Its antigen is unknown.

This chain joins TRBV4-1 and TRBJ2-3; a weak D match, TRBD2 (6 bases). The sequence derives from a man aged 25 to 45 who received the YFV17D yellow fever vaccine. Sequencing was performed on PBMCs, taken on the day of the yellow fever booster vaccination. CDR3 amino acids: CASSQPPFGGDPLSASSTDTQYF. CDR3 DNA: TGCGCCAGCAGCCAACCACCCTTCGGCGGGGACCCACTAAGTGCCTCTAGCACAGATACGCAGTATTTT.